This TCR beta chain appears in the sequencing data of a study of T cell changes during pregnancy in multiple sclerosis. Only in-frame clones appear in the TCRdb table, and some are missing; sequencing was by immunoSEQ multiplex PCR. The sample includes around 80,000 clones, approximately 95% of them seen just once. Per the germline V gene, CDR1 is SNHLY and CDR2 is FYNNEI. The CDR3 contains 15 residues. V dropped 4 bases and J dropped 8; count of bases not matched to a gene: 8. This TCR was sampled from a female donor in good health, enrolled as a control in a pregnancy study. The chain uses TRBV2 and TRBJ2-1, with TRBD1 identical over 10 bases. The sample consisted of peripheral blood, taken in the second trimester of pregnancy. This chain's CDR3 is CASSVGQGGIDEQFF. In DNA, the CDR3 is TGTGCCAGCAGTGTAGGACAGGGGGGTATCGATGAGCAGTTCTTC.